This T cell receptor beta chain was profiled in a study of blood T cell repertoires in COVID-19. V lost 6 bases and J 6 bases, leaving 8 bases between the germline ends. CDR3 length equals 12 residues. CDR1 and CDR2 (germline): LNHDA, SQIVND (reference sequence). The table came from immunoSEQ multiplex PCR; TCRdb's copy has only in-frame clones and leaves some out. The repertoire consists of 150,000 to 200,000 clones, with 80% to 85% occurring once and the leading ten covering roughly 15%. The sequence derives from a woman aged 70-85 years with COVID-19, enrolled during active disease. Sequencing input: peripheral blood. The rearrangement joins TRBV19 to TRBJ2-2; possible D gene TRBD1, 5 bases. The CDR3 is CASRRQSGELFF. CDR3 in DNA: TGTGCCAGTAGGAGACAGTCCGGGGAGCTGTTTTTT.